The source of this TCR beta chain is a study of T cell changes during pregnancy in multiple sclerosis (dated by TCRdb to between 2018 and 2021). Study-level background: The study examined how the T cell repertoire changed over the course of pregnancy in women with multiple sclerosis.

A remark on this clone: There is no known antigen for this receptor. Qualities for individual bases were not recorded, and no much larger clone is one base off.

Library preparation employed the immunoSEQ multiplex PCR assay. Drawn from immuneACCESS, this table holds only the in-frame rearrangements with V and J called that TCRdb kept. Clones are partly lost; checked studies trace under half to an unresolved V gene and leave the rest unexplained. The sample table holds about 40,000 clones, of which around 90% were seen once. The ten most abundant clones make up around 0.5% of the sample. The source of this sequence is a female donor in good health, enrolled as a control in a pregnancy study. The source material was CD4+ T cells from peripheral blood mononuclear cells, sampled in the second trimester of pregnancy.

The DNA reads as follows: TGTGCCAGCAGTGATCGAGGAGAAAGCTACACCTTC. The encoded protein is CASSDRGESYTF. The chain is made from TRBV7-8 and TRBJ1-2; the D gene cannot be named for sure. The CDR3 goes from the cysteine to the phenylalanine over 12 residues. Only the CDR3 region is kept as DNA, spanning 36 bases read in frame from base 1. V sheds 6 bases and J sheds 9 bases, leaving 14 bases between their ends. CDR1 and CDR2, per the germline V gene, are SGHVS and FQNEAQ.